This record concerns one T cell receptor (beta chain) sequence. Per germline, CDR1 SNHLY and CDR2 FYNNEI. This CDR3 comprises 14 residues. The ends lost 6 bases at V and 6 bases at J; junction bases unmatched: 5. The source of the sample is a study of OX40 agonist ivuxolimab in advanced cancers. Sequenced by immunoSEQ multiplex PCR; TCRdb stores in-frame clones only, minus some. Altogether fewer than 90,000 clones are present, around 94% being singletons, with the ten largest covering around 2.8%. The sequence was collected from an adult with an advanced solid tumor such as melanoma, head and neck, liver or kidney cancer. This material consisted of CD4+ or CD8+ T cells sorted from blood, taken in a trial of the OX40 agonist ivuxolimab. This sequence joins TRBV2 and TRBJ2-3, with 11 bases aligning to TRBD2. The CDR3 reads CASSWRLAGDTQYF. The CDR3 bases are TGTGCCAGCAGCTGGAGACTAGCGGGGGATACGCAGTATTTT.